The next 15 T cell receptor beta chains were all read from a single sample in a study of T cell responses to AZD1222 COVID-19 vaccine. Profiled with immunoSEQ multiplex PCR; TCRdb holds only in-frame clones, not every one. There are 65,000 to 85,000 clones in the sample; approximately 90% occur only once, and roughly a tenth lies in the top ten. Here the sequenced sample was peripheral blood, taken on day 0 of AZD1222 vaccination. The receptors shown here come from an adult in good health.

V is TRBV6-5 and J is TRBJ2-2; D is ambiguous. V was cut by 6 bases and J by 5 bases, with 16 bases left in between. Germline loops: CDR1 MNHEY, CDR2 SVGAGI. The CDR3 sequence is 15 residues long. The CDR3 sequence is CASSLTTYMTGELFF. The CDR3 bases are TGTGCCAGCAGCCTTACGACCTATATGACCGGGGAGCTGTTTTTT.

V is TRBV20-1 and J is TRBJ2-5, with D uncertain. CDR1 is DFQATT, CDR2 SNEGSKA, per germline (reference sequence). The CDR3 has 10 amino acids. V lost 7 bases and J 5 bases, leaving 8 bases between the germline ends. The DNA of the CDR3 is TGCAGTGGCGAAGCGGAGACCCAGTACTTC. Translated: CSGEAETQYF.

V is TRBV6-4 and J is TRBJ2-1; no reliable D call. With 3 bases removed from V and 2 bases from J, the gap between germline ends came to 11 bases. CDR1 and CDR2 from the germline V gene are MRHNA and SNTAGT. The CDR3 spans 15 residues. In DNA form, the CDR3 reads TGTGCCAGCAGTGAAGGGCCCCCCCCCTACAATGAGCAGTTCTTC. Translation: CASSEGPPPYNEQFF.

The chain employs TRBV28 and TRBJ1-4; weak D call: TRBD1 (6 bases). The CDR3 is made up of 15 amino acids. Trimming pared 6 bases from V and 4 bases from J, leaving 15 bases between. Germline V gives CDR1 MDHEN, CDR2 SYDVKM. DNA for the CDR3: TGTGCCAGCAGAACCCAGGGGAGAAATAATGAAAAACTGTTTTTT. Its protein product is CASRTQGRNNEKLFF.

The chain carries TRBV5-4 and TRBJ2-5; D is undetermined. V lost 6 bases and J 1 base, leaving 10 bases between the germline ends. The CDR3 sequence is 13 residues long. Germline V gives CDR1 SGHNT, CDR2 YYREEE (reference sequence). The CDR3 is CASTLGTQETQYF. The CDR3 nucleotides are TGTGCCAGCACCCTTGGAACCCAAGAGACCCAGTACTTC.

The rearrangement uses TRBV11-2 and TRBJ1-6; TRBD1 might be the D (5 bases). The CDR3 covers 14 residues. Per the germline V gene, CDR1 is SGHAT and CDR2 is FQNNGV. Trimming took off 4 bases at V and 10 bases at J, with 14 bases between the two ends. CDR3 loop: CASSSGRDYSPLHF. The CDR3 DNA reads as TGTGCCAGCAGCTCCGGCAGGGACTACTCACCCCTCCACTTT.

This clone has a handful of counts. This sequence joins TRBV19 and TRBJ2-2; possible D gene TRBD2, 6 bases. Germline V gene lookup returns CDR1 LNHDA and CDR2 SQIVND (reference sequence). The CDR3 spans 13 residues. V lost 5 bases and J lost 6, with 10 bases in between. Here the CDR3 reads CASSGGFPGELFF. As DNA, the CDR3 is TGTGCCAGTAGTGGGGGGTTCCCCGGGGAGCTGTTTTTT. Complete variable domain (other parts from reference TRBV19 and TRBJ2-2): DGGITQSPKYLFRKEGQNVTLSCEQNLNHDAMYWYRQDPGQGLRLIYYSQIVNDFQKGDIAEGYSVSREKKESFPLTVTSAQKNPTAFYLCASSGGFPGELFFGEGSRLTVL.

This chain uses TRBV6-5 with TRBJ1-3; 7 positions match TRBD1. V gave up 4 bases and J gave up 7 bases; unmatched junction bases: 10. The CDR3 has 15 residues. CDR1 and CDR2 (germline): MNHEY, SVGAGI. CDR3 sequence: CASSSTGTAVNTIYF. For the CDR3, the DNA is TGTGCCAGCAGTTCTACCGGGACAGCGGTTAACACCATATATTTT.

The chain has TRBV16 and TRBJ2-3; the D gene is possibly TRBD2 (6 bases). CDR3 length: 14 amino acids. Deletions cut 0 bases from V and 4 bases from J, with 8 bases between. Germline-derived CDR1 and CDR2 are KGHSY and FQNENV. This CDR3 is CASSQSREADTQYF. The CDR3 region has the DNA TGTGCCAGCAGCCAATCGAGGGAGGCAGATACGCAGTATTTT.

This clone appeared once. This sequence joins TRBV5-1 and TRBJ1-1; D possibly corresponds to TRBD1 (6 bases). The CDR3 loop spans 15 amino acids. With 4 bases removed from V and 3 bases from J, the gap between germline ends came to 16 bases. Germline-derived CDR1 and CDR2 are SGHRS and YFSETQ. Here the CDR3 reads CASSRGPGADTEAFF. CDR3 nucleotide sequence: TGCGCCAGCAGCCGGGGGCCGGGAGCGGACACTGAAGCTTTCTTT.

This clone has only a few counts. The chain couples TRBV5-1 to TRBJ2-1; 10 bases agree with TRBD2. In germline, CDR1 is SGHRS, CDR2 YFSETQ. The CDR3 sequence is 17 residues long. V was pared by 0 bases and J by 5 bases, with 8 bases of the junction left unmatched. The CDR3 is CASSLVPSGSGDNEQFF. The CDR3 bases are TGCGCCAGCAGCTTGGTCCCTAGCGGGAGCGGGGACAATGAGCAGTTCTTC.

This clone has just one count. J is TRBJ1-5 and V is TRBV11-1, with 9 bases matching TRBD1. The junction had 4 bases not matched to a gene; V was cut back by 4 bases and J by 0 bases. The CDR3 has 16 amino acids. Germline V gives CDR1 SGHAT, CDR2 FQDESV (reference sequence). In nucleotides, the CDR3 is TGTGCCAGCAGCTCTGGGACAGGGAATAGCAATCAGCCCCAGCATTTT. The encoded protein is CASSSGTGNSNQPQHF.

The J gene is TRBJ2-6, the V gene TRBV5-1, with D unclear. Trimming took off 5 bases at V and 2 bases at J, with 11 bases between the two ends. Germline assignment: CDR1 SGHRS and CDR2 YFSETQ. CDR3 length equals 15 residues. CDR3 in amino acids: CASRADGAGANVLTF. CDR3 DNA: TGCGCCAGCAGGGCGGATGGGGCTGGGGCCAACGTCCTGACTTTC.

This clone was counted a few times. This chain connects TRBV19 to TRBJ1-5; D unresolved. The germline V gene encodes CDR1 LNHDA and CDR2 SQIVND (reference sequence). Trimming stripped 3 bases from V and 0 bases from J, with 9 bases between. CDR3 length equals 15 residues. The chain's CDR3 is CASSIGFYSNQPQHF. CDR3 DNA sequence: TGTGCCAGTAGTATCGGATTCTATAGCAATCAGCCCCAGCATTTT.

In DNA, the CDR3 is TGTGCCTGGAGCTATGACAGGTACAATCAGCCCCAGCATTTT. It codes for CAWSYDRYNQPQHF. The V and J genes are TRBV30 and TRBJ1-5; D perhaps matches TRBD1 (6 bases). CDR3 length: 14 residues. Germline-derived CDR1 and CDR2 are GTSNPN and SVGIG (reference sequence). The V end lost 3 bases, the J end lost 3 bases, and 12 bases lay between the germline ends.